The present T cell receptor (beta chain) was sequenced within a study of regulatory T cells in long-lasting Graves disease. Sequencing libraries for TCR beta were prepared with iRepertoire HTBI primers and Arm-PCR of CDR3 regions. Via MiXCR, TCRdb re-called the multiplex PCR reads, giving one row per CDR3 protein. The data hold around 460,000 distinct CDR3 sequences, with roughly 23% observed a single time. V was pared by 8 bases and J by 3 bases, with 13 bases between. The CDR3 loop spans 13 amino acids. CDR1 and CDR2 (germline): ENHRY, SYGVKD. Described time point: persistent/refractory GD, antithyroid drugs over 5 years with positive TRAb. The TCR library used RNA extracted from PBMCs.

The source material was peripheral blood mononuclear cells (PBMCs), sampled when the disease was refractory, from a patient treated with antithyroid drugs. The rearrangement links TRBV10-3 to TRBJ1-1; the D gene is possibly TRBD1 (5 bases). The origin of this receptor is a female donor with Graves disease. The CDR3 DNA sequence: TGTGCCATCTTAGAACAGGAAGACACTGAAGCTTTCTTT. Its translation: CAILEQEDTEAFF.